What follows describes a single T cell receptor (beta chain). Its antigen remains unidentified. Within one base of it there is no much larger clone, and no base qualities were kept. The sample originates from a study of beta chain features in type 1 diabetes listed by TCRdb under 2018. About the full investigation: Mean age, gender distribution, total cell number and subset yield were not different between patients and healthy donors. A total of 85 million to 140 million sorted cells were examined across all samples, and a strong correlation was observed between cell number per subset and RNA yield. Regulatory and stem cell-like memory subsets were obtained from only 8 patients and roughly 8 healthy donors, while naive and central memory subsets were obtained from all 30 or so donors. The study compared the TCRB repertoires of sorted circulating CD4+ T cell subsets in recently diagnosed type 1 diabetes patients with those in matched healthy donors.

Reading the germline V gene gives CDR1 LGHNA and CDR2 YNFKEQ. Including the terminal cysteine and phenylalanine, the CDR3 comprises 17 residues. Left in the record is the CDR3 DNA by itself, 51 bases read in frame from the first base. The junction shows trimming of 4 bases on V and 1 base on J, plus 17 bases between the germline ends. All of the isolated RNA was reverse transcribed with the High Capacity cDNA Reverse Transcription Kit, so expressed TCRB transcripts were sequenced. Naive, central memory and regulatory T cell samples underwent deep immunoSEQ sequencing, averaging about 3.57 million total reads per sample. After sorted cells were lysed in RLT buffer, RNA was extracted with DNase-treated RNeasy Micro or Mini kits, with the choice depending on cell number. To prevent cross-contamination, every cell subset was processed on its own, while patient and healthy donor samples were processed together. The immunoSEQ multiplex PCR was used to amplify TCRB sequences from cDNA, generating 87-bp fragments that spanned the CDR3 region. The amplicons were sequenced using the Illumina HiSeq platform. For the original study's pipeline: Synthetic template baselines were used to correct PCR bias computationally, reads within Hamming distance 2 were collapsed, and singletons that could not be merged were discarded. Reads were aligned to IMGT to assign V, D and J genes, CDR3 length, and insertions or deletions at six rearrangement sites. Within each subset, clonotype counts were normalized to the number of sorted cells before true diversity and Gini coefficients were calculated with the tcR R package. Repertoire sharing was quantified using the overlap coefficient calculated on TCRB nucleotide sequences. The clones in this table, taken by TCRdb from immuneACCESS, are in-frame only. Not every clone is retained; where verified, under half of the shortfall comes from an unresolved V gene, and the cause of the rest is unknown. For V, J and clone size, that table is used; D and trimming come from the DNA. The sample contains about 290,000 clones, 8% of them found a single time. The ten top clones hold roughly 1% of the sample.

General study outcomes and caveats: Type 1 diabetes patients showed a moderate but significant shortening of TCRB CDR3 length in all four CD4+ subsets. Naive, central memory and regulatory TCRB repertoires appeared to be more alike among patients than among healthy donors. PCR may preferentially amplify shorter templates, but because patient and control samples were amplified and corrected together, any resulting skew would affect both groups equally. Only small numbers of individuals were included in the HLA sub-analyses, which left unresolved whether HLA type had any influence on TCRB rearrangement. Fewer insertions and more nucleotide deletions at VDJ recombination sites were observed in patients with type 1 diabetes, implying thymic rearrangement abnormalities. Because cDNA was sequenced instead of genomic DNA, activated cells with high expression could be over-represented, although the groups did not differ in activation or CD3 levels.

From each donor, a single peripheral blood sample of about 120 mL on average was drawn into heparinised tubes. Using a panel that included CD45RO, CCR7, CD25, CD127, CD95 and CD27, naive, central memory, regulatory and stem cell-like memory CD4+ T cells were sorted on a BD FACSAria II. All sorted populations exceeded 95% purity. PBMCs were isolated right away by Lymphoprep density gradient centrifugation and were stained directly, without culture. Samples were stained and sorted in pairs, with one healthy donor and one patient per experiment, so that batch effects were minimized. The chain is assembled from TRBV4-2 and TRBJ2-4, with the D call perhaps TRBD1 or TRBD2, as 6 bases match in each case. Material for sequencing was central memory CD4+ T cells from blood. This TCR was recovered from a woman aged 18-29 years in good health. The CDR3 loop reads CASSLRTGGPAKNIQYF. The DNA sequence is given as TGTGCCAGCAGCCTGAGGACCGGGGGCCCGGCCAAAAACATTCAGTACTTC.